This TCR beta chain was sequenced for a study of T-cell reconstitution after alpha-beta-depleted transplantation in children. Trimming shortened V by 6 bases and J by 5 bases, and 18 bases separated the two germline ends. The CDR3 is 15 residues long. Per germline, CDR1 SGHVS and CDR2 FQNEAQ. Worth noting for this clonotype: Its antigen is not known.

Notes on the study in general: Counts and diversity of T cells one year after transplant came mostly from newly produced T cells.

As it was prepared, the TCRbeta library received unique molecular identifiers. TCRdb reprocessed the PCR reads with MiXCR, giving one entry per CDR3 protein. The sample has approximately 400,000 distinct CDR3 sequences, under 20% seen once; the top ten hold roughly 29%. Sample: PBMCs, mostly from graft donor cells, taken 360 days after TCRalphabeta/CD19-depleted stem cell transplant. The rearrangement links TRBV7-8 to TRBJ2-3, with a tentative D call TRBD2 (7 bases). This sequence was found in a boy under two years old who had a stem cell transplant for Wiskott-Aldrich syndrome, so the T cells may come from the graft donor. CDR3 bases: TGTGCCAGCAGGAAAGACGGGGGGCGGGGAGATACGCAGTATTTT. This sequence encodes CASRKDGGRGDTQYF.